This T cell receptor beta chain was captured by sequencing in a study of cytomegalovirus exposure and HLA in healthy donors. The study ran its PCR with 60 Vbeta and 13 Jbeta primers. Sequencing was performed with immunoSEQ multiplex PCR; in TCRdb, only in-frame clones are kept and a portion is missing. Of about 130,000 clones detected, 80% appear once; the ten largest clones hold 1%. Germline assignment: CDR1 MNHEY and CDR2 SMNVEV (reference sequence). This CDR3 contains 14 residues. J gave up 10 bases and V 5 bases, and 8 bases lay outside the gene matches. Sampled while nominally healthy, donors likely had unrecorded immune exposures. A word on this clone: What it binds is not known.

Findings and limits, study-wide: It was about 180 TCR beta chains that were listed as cytomegalovirus-associated. TCR beta chain V- and J-gene trimming was linked, in a later analysis, to a missense variant in DCLRE1C. Presence/absence analyses assumed roughly uniform sequencing depth across donors.

Sample: PBMCs. This receptor was taken from a man between 35 and 55 years old in good health and CMV-seronegative. The genes are TRBV27 and TRBJ1-4; 9 bases are shared with TRBD1. The CDR3 nucleotides read TGTGCCAGCAGTCCGGCCGGGACAGGGAGAAAACTGTTTTTT. As protein: CASSPAGTGRKLFF. Looking up the rest from reference TRBV27 and TRBJ1-4 gives the full variable domain: EAQVTQNPRYLITVTGKKLTVTCSQNMNHEYMSWYRQDPGLGLRQIYYSMNVEVTDKGDVPEGYKVSRKEKRNFPLILESPSPNQTSLYFCASSPAGTGRKLFFGSGTQLSVL.